The rows below give T cell receptor beta chains drawn from one sample of a study of CD8 T cells in ankylosing spondylitis. TCRdb reprocessed the 5' RACE reads with MiXCR, giving one entry per CDR3 protein. The sample holds under 300,000 distinct CDR3 sequences; approximately 9% are singletons and the top ten take approximately 6.3%. The specimen was blood, either unsorted or a sorted T cell fraction (not recorded which). The receptors stem from a male donor with ankylosing spondylitis or in good health (not recorded which). The CDR3 runs from the conserved cysteine through the conserved F or W. A D gene is named only where the DNA matches it firmly. The size field is filled for only some rows; it gives once, few, many or a size class.

few	TRBJ2-5	TRBV4-3	-	CASSQGLASDQETQYF	TGCGCCAGCAGCCAAGGACTGGCTAGCGATCAAGAGACCCAGTACTTC
many	TRBJ2-7	TRBV24-1	TRBD2	CATSDFDSGDEQYF	TGTGCCACCAGTGATTTTGACAGCGGGGACGAGCAGTACTTC
many	TRBJ1-2	TRBV20-1	TRBD1	CSASVEGAPNYGYTF	TGCAGTGCTAGCGTGGAGGGGGCCCCTAACTATGGCTACACCTTC
many	TRBJ1-4	TRBV5-1	-	CASSLNGGLRKLFF	TGCGCCAGCAGCTTGAACGGGGGACTTCGAAAACTGTTTTTT
many	TRBJ2-1	TRBV3-1	-	CASSQDNYNEQFF	TGTGCCAGCAGCCAAGACAACTACAATGAGCAGTTCTTC
many	TRBJ2-3	TRBV12-3/TRBV12-4	-	CASPDAPTDTQYF	TGTGCCAGCCCAGACGCACCCACAGATACGCAGTATTTT
few	TRBJ1-3	TRBV5-1	-	CASSSDSFSGNTIYF	TGCGCCAGCAGCTCGGACAGCTTCTCTGGAAACACCATATATTTT
few	TRBJ2-2	TRBV7-3	TRBD2	CASSLAGGATGELFF	TGTGCCAGCAGCCTAGCGGGGGGTGCAACCGGGGAGCTGTTTTTT
-	TRBJ2-5	TRBV7-9	-	CASSRASWETQYF	TGTGCCAGCAGCCGGGCCTCTTGGGAGACCCAGTACTTC
many	TRBJ2-1	TRBV20-1	TRBD2	CSALYSGRIDNEQFF	TGCAGTGCCCTTTATAGCGGGAGAATTGACAATGAGCAGTTCTTC
-	TRBJ2-4	TRBV2	-	CASSEFRVIAKNIQYF	TGTGCCAGCAGCGAGTTCAGGGTTATAGCCAAAAACATTCAGTACTTC
-	TRBJ1-4	TRBV7-2	-	CASSFSVTNEKLFF	TGTGCCAGCAGCTTCAGCGTGACTAATGAAAAACTGTTTTTT
many	TRBJ2-2	TRBV7-7	-	CASSSDSNTGELFF	TGTGCCAGCAGCTCGGACAGCAACACCGGGGAGCTGTTTTTT
many	TRBJ2-3	TRBV20-1	-	CSAGPFGFSTDTQYF	TGCAGTGCCGGTCCCTTCGGCTTTAGCACAGATACGCAGTATTTT
many	TRBJ2-7	TRBV6-5	-	CASSPSTGEQYF	TGTGCCAGCAGTCCTTCGACCGGCGAGCAGTACTTC
many	TRBJ1-5	TRBV20-1	-	CSARRESRGSPYSNQPQHF	TGCAGTGCTAGAAGGGAGTCCCGAGGATCCCCTTATAGCAATCAGCCCCAGCATTTT
-	TRBJ2-2	TRBV10-3	-	CAISVTSTGELFF	TGTGCCATCAGCGTGACTAGCACCGGGGAGCTGTTTTTT
many	TRBJ1-1	TRBV20-1	-	CSARDPPANTEAFF	TGCAGTGCTAGAGATCCCCCAGCGAACACTGAAGCTTTCTTT
few	TRBJ1-3	TRBV28	-	CASSLSTYSGNTIYF	TGTGCCAGCAGTTTATCTACCTACTCTGGAAACACCATATATTTT
many	TRBJ2-1	TRBV4-2	-	CASSQANNEQFF	TGTGCCAGCAGCCAGGCTAACAATGAGCAGTTCTTC
-	TRBJ1-2	TRBV12-3/TRBV12-4	TRBD1	CASSNLPDREGYTF	TGTGCCAGCAGTAACCTCCCGGACAGGGAGGGCTACACCTTC
many	TRBJ2-5	TRBV18	-	CASSPTGSPGETQYF	TGTGCCAGCTCTCCGACGGGCAGCCCGGGAGAGACCCAGTACTTC
many	TRBJ1-2	TRBV6-1	-	CASSQGRPYGYTF	TGTGCCAGCAGTCAAGGGAGGCCCTATGGCTACACCTTC
-	TRBJ2-5	TRBV18	-	CASSDTQETQYF	TGTGCCAGCTCAGACACACAAGAGACCCAGTACTTC
many	TRBJ2-1	TRBV27	TRBD2	CASSIRSGGGYNEQFF	TGTGCCAGCAGTATCCGTAGCGGGGGGGGGTACAATGAGCAGTTCTTC
many	TRBJ2-6	TRBV5-1	-	CASSRGSGANVLTF	TGCGCCAGCAGCCGGGGGAGTGGGGCCAACGTCCTGACTTTC
-	TRBJ1-1	TRBV19	-	CASSRWTEAFF	TGTGCCAGTAGTAGGTGGACTGAAGCTTTCTTT